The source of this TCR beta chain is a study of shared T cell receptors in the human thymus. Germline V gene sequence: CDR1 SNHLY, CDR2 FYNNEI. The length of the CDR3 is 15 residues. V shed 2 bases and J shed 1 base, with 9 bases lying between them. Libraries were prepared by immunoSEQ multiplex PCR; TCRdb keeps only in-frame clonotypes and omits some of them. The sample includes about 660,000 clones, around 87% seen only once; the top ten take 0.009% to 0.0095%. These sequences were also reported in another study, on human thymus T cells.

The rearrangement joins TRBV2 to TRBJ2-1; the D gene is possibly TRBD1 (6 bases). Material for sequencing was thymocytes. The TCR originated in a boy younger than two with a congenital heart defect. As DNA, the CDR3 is TGTGCCAGCAGTGAATCACAGGGTTCCTACAATGAGCAGTTCTTC. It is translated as CASSESQGSYNEQFF.